These 24 T cell receptor beta chains were sequenced from one sample in a study of T cells in Graves' hyperthyroidism and ophthalmopathy. RNA transcripts provided the source from which TCR beta CDR3 regions were amplified. HTBI primers were employed in a first-round RT-PCR of the TCR CDR3. Via MiXCR, TCRdb re-called the multiplex PCR reads, giving one row per CDR3 protein. The sample shows 200,000 to 250,000 distinct CDR3 sequences, about a sixth of them seen only once. Sequenced: blood. Source of these receptors: a woman younger than 30 with Graves' ophthalmopathy.

This clonotype was observed many times. The CDR3: CASRQDTPSNQPQHF. The CDR3 nucleotides read TGTGCCAGCAGACAGGACACCCCTAGCAATCAGCCCCAGCATTTT. This sequence joins TRBV6-1 and TRBJ1-5; weak D call: TRBD1 (5 bases). The CDR3 contains 15 residues. Trimming took off 6 bases at V and 0 bases at J, with 12 bases between the two ends. Germline V gene data show CDR1 as MNHNS and CDR2 as SASEGT.

This clonotype was recorded at least ten times. The chain has TRBV5-6 and TRBJ1-1; D not certain. In germline, CDR1 is SGHDT, CDR2 YYEEEE. The V gene lost 1 base and the J gene lost 0 bases, with 7 bases spanning the gap. The CDR3 covers 14 residues. The CDR3 DNA reads TGTGCCAGCAGCTTGTCACCGGTGAACACTGAAGCTTTCTTT. As protein: CASSLSPVNTEAFF. The full variable domain, its missing parts supplied by reference TRBV5-6 and TRBJ1-1, is DAGVTQSPTHLIKTRGQQVTLRCSPKSGHDTVSWYQQALGQGPQFIFQYYEEEERQRGNFPDRFSGHQFPNYSSELNVNALLLGDSALYLCASSLSPVNTEAFFGQGTRLTVV.

This clonotype has at least ten counts. The chain links TRBV7-2 to TRBJ2-3; 8 bases map to TRBD2. The length of the CDR3 is 16 residues. V lost 5 bases and J lost 0; bases outside the gene matches: 7. Germline-derived CDR1 and CDR2 are SGHTA and FQGNSA. CDR3 nucleotide sequence: TGTGCCAGCAGCCCTTCACTAGCGGCTAGCACAGATACGCAGTATTTT. Translated, it gives CASSPSLAASTDTQYF.

In its sample, this clonotype was seen many times. CDR3 DNA sequence: TGTGCCTGGAGTTTCGGGGGGAACACTGAAGCTTTCTTT. This encodes CAWSFGGNTEAFF. V and J are TRBV30 and TRBJ1-1, with D possibly TRBD1 on 5 matching bases. Trimming pared 2 bases from V and 1 base from J, leaving 8 bases between. Germline assignment: CDR1 GTSNPN and CDR2 SVGIG (reference sequence). CDR3 length: 13 amino acids.

This clonotype showed up many times. The chain combines TRBV6-2 or TRBV6-3 with TRBJ2-4; D unclear. The ends were cut back, 6 bases at V and 6 bases at J, with 12 bases in the middle. Germline CDR1 MNHEY, CDR2 SVGEGT. The CDR3 totals 13 residues. The CDR3 DNA is TGTGCCAGCAGCCCTGGCAAGGGAAACATTCAGTACTTC. It translates to CASSPGKGNIQYF.

This clonotype was counted only a few times. A much larger clone is a single base away; this may be a read error. The gene calls are TRBV6-1 and TRBJ1-5; a possible D gene is TRBD1 (5 bases). From germline, CDR1 is MNHNS and CDR2 SASEGT. Deletions cut 6 bases from V and 7 bases from J, with 16 bases between. The CDR3 runs to 14 residues. The CDR3 reads CASSLRGAGQPQHF. CDR3 coding DNA: TGTGCCAGCAGCTTACGCGGGGCGGGACAGCCCCAGCATTTT.

At least ten counts were recorded for this clonotype. This sequence joins TRBV20-1 and TRBJ1-5; D is perhaps TRBD1 (5 bases). Germline values: CDR1 DFQATT, CDR2 SNEGSKA (reference sequence). The CDR3 is 14 amino acids. With 3 bases removed from V and 5 bases from J, the gap between germline ends came to 14 bases. CDR3 DNA sequence: TGCAGTGCTAGGTTACAGGTGTTGTATCAGCCCCAGCATTTT. This encodes CSARLQVLYQPQHF.

This clonotype has just a few counts. The V and J genes are TRBV4-1 and TRBJ2-3, with TRBD2 matching 8 bases. This CDR3 has 17 residues. The germline V gene encodes CDR1 MGHRA and CDR2 YSYEKL. Losses at the gene ends were 0 bases for V and 2 bases for J; bases not matched to a gene: 7. In nucleotides, the CDR3 is TGCGCCAGCAGCCAAGAATGGGGGCGGGGGGCCACAGATACGCAGTATTTT. Amino acid sequence: CASSQEWGRGATDTQYF.

V and J are TRBV15 and TRBJ2-5, with D unresolved. Germline V gene data show CDR1 as LNHNV and CDR2 as YYDKDF (reference sequence). Trimming left V 2 bases short and J 4 bases short, with 8 bases between. This CDR3 region has 13 residues. The CDR3 region is CATSRLLGETQYF. DNA for the CDR3: TGTGCCACCAGCAGACTTTTAGGAGAGACCCAGTACTTC. Together with reference TRBV15 and TRBJ2-5, the CDR3 gives the full variable domain: DAMVIQNPRYQVTQFGKPVTLSCSQTLNHNVMYWYQQKSSQAPKLLFHYYDKDFNNEADTPDNFQSRRPNTSFCFLDIRSPGLGDTAMYLCATSRLLGETQYFGPGTRLLVL.

This clonotype was picked up many times. The J gene is TRBJ1-1, the V gene TRBV12-3 or TRBV12-4; a weak D match, TRBD1 (6 bases). Trimming removed 6 bases from V and 5 bases from J, with 13 bases in between. The CDR3 is 13 amino acids. The CDR3 sequence is CASRPGTLTEAFF. Written as DNA, the CDR3 is TGTGCCAGCAGACCCGGGACATTGACTGAAGCTTTCTTT.

This clonotype was picked up many times. The chain joins TRBV18 to TRBJ2-3; D is perhaps TRBD1 (5 bases). V gave up 0 bases and J gave up 5 bases, with 15 bases separating them. The CDR3 runs to 16 residues. The germline V gene encodes CDR1 KGHSH and CDR2 LQKENI. The CDR3 bases are TGTGCCAGCTCACCACCGGGCAGGGTCGACCTAGATACGCAGTATTTT. Translation gives CASSPPGRVDLDTQYF.

This clonotype has just a few counts. CDR3 sequence (DNA): TGTGCCAGCCTCCCCGCAGGTAACACAGATACGCAGTATTTT. Residues: CASLPAGNTDTQYF. This chain joins TRBV6-2 or TRBV6-3 and TRBJ2-3; D is ambiguous. In germline, CDR1 is MNHEY, CDR2 SVGEGT. The CDR3 is 14 residues long. Trimming stripped 8 bases from V and 2 bases from J, with 14 bases between.

This clonotype was counted many times. V usage is TRBV24-1 and J usage is TRBJ1-1; a weak D match, TRBD1 (5 bases). The V and J ends lost 3 bases and 7 bases respectively, with 14 bases between them. Germline V gene sequence: CDR1 KGHDR, CDR2 SFDVKD. The CDR3 sequence is 14 residues long. CDR3 residues: CATSDRDGGNEAFF. DNA of the CDR3: TGTGCCACCAGTGATAGGGACGGAGGTAATGAAGCTTTCTTT.

The V and J genes are TRBV4-3 and TRBJ2-1; possible D gene TRBD2, 5 bases. The CDR3 runs 17 residues. The germline V gene encodes CDR1 LGHNA and CDR2 YSLEER. V lost 5 bases and J lost 6, with 23 bases in between. CDR3 DNA: TGCGCCAGCAGCACGGCGGGCCTCACCCCCGGCCTCAATGAGCAGTTCTTC. It translates to CASSTAGLTPGLNEQFF.

Regarding this clonotype: This may be a read error, as it is one base from a much larger clone. The rearrangement uses TRBV10-3 and TRBJ1-2, with D unclear. Germline V gene data show CDR1 as ENHRY and CDR2 as SYGVKD. CDR3 size: 12 residues. CDR3 in amino acids: CVISEDRVGYTF. The CDR3 bases are TGTGTCATCAGTGAGGACCGTGTTGGCTACACCTTC.

The J gene is TRBJ2-5, the V gene TRBV30; D is unresolved. The CDR3 spans 11 residues. The ends were cut back, 2 bases at V and 5 bases at J, with 6 bases in the middle. Germline CDR1 is GTSNPN and CDR2 is SVGIG (reference sequence). CDR3 protein: CAWSTRETQYF. In DNA, the CDR3 is TGTGCCTGGAGTACGCGGGAGACCCAGTACTTC.

This clonotype was counted many times. The chain couples TRBV6-2 or TRBV6-3 to TRBJ1-5; maybe TRBD1 (5 bases). V lost 5 bases and J 3 bases, leaving 14 bases between the germline ends. Germline lookup yields CDR1 MNHEY and CDR2 SVGEGT. This CDR3 contains 15 residues. The CDR3 DNA follows: TGTGCCAGCAGTGCCCGGGACGGATACAATCAGCCCCAGCATTTT. This sequence encodes CASSARDGYNQPQHF.

As for this clonotype: A much larger clonotype is one base distant, so this may be a read error. The chain is built from TRBV11-2 and TRBJ2-2, with 13 positions matching TRBD2. Germline-derived CDR1 and CDR2 are SGHAT and FQNNGV. There are 17 residues in the CDR3. The CDR3 DNA reads TGTGCCAGCAGCTCGAAGGGGACTAGCGGGATTTCCGGGGAGCTGCTTTTT. As protein: CASSSKGTSGISGELLF. The full variable domain, with the rest looked up from reference TRBV11-2 and TRBJ2-2, is EAGVAQSPRYKIIEKRQSVAFWCNPISGHATLYWYQQILGQGPKLLIQFQNNGVVDDSQLPKDRFSAERLKGVDSTLKIQPAKLEDSAVYLCASSSKGTSGISGELLFGEGSRLTVL.

This clonotype was seen ten or more times. The chain has TRBV12-3 or TRBV12-4 and TRBJ2-5, with no clear D. The CDR3 is made up of 13 amino acids. Trimming stripped 7 bases from V and 0 bases from J, with 9 bases between. This chain's CDR3 is CASTLHNQETQYF. The CDR3 DNA follows: TGTGCCAGCACCCTACATAACCAAGAGACCCAGTACTTC.

Points on this clonotype: Being one base from a much bigger clone, this may be a read error. V and J are TRBV20-1 and TRBJ2-7; 10 nucleotides agree with TRBD1. Germline V lookup: CDR1 DFQATT, CDR2 SNEGSKA (reference sequence). The junction had 6 bases not matched to a gene; V was cut back by 6 bases and J by 4 bases. CDR3 length: 13 amino acids. CDR3 in amino acids: CSAETGGMYEQYF. CDR3 nucleotides: TGCAGTGCCGAGACAGGGGGCATGTACGAGCAGTACTTC.

This clonotype was seen repeatedly, ten times or more. The V and J genes are TRBV15 and TRBJ2-1, with TRBD2 matching over 13 bases. With 5 bases clipped from V and 7 bases from J, the junction kept 8 bases outside the gene matches. Germline V gene lookup returns CDR1 LNHNV and CDR2 YYDKDF (reference sequence). This CDR3 has 16 amino acids. The CDR3 region is CATSAGLAGHSNEQFF. CDR3 in DNA: TGTGCCACCAGCGCGGGACTAGCGGGGCATAGTAATGAGCAGTTCTTC.

V is TRBV28 and J is TRBJ1-5, with D unresolved. This CDR3 contains 14 residues. V shed 2 bases and J shed 10 bases, with 15 bases lying between them. Germline V gene sequence: CDR1 MDHEN, CDR2 SYDVKM. The CDR3 bases are TGTGCCAGCAGTTTAGGTGTATCCGACCGACCCCAGCATTTT. Its translation: CASSLGVSDRPQHF.

Many counts were recorded for this clonotype. This chain uses TRBV7-9 with TRBJ2-7; no clear D gene. Trimming took off 9 bases at V and 2 bases at J, with 17 bases between the two ends. Per germline, CDR1 SEHNR and CDR2 FQNEAQ (reference sequence). CDR3 length: 14 amino acids. CDR3 protein: CASDSTDFTYEQYF. DNA of the CDR3: TGTGCCAGTGATAGTACAGATTTTACCTACGAGCAGTACTTC.

This clonotype was picked up many times. V gene TRBV9 combines with J gene TRBJ1-3, with a weak D call TRBD1 (5 bases). Germline CDR1 is SGDLS and CDR2 is YYNGEE. Trimming removed 0 bases at V and 4 bases at J, with 14 bases between. This CDR3 comprises 16 residues. In nucleotides, the CDR3 is TGTGCCAGCAGCGTAGACTCAGGAGGGACGGGAAACACCATATATTTT. This codes for CASSVDSGGTGNTIYF.